This T cell receptor beta chain emerged from a study of T cells in Graves' hyperthyroidism and ophthalmopathy (dated by TCRdb to between 2018 and 2021). Turning to the overall study: Peripheral blood was collected at initial diagnosis, before any treatment. The 90 to 100 discovery patients were randomly split 7:3 into training and test sets. The paper reports TCR Vbeta CDR3 sequencing of over 120 peripheral blood samples: over 40 ophthalmopathy, fewer than 80 hyperthyroidism and around 17 progressor patients. To identify TCR V-J signatures that set the groups apart, the researchers used a discovery cohort of more than 95 patients, made up of 40 to 45 with Graves' ophthalmopathy and about 60 with stable Graves' hyperthyroidism. Whether ophthalmopathy could be predicted prospectively was tested in an independent validation cohort made up of some 20 hyperthyroidism patients plus 17 patients who later progressed to ophthalmopathy. Thyroid tissue and blood T-cell repertoires from about six Graves' hyperthyroidism patients were also compared in the study. Once sampling was done, hyperthyroidism patients were given methimazole at a starting dose of 30 mg daily, whereas ophthalmopathy patients were given high-dose intravenous methylprednisolone. Summary of the overall study and its limitations: Blood samples also contained most of the expanded thyroid clonotypes (frequency above 0.001), which suggests that blood repertoires may reflect thyroid immune responses. No statistical method was used to set the sample size in advance, and investigators knew the group allocation. In validation, the model predicted progression to ophthalmopathy a median of around 6.5 months before onset, with about 71% sensitivity and 72.22% specificity. Ophthalmopathy was separated from stable hyperthyroidism by a 13 V-J signature model, with around 90% sensitivity and 81% to 82% specificity obtained in cross-validation and 80%/75% obtained in testing.

According to the germline V gene (reference sequence), CDR1 reads DFQATT and CDR2 reads SNEGSKA. The CDR3 runs 13 amino acids, cysteine and phenylalanine included. The sequence is cut down to CDR3 DNA, 39 bases in frame from base 1. Trimmed from V: 5 bases; trimmed from J: 2 bases; junction bases lacking a gene match: 6. TCR beta CDR3 regions were amplified from RNA transcripts. For the first round of RT-PCR on the TCR CDR3, the HTBI primer set was used together with the Qiagen OneStep RT-PCR kit. The libraries were constructed in a second round of multiplex PCR and then size-selected and purified. Paired-end sequencing of the libraries was performed with 100 bp reads on an Illumina HiSeq2000. From the authors' description of their analysis: SOAPnuke was used to process the raw data, throwing out any read that contained adapters or uncalled bases, had a mean Phred below 15, or lacked an exact constant-primer or identifier match. High-quality paired reads were merged with COPE v1.2.5, and unique nucleotide sequences were defined as clonotypes. Clonotypes were aligned to IMGT TRBV, TRBD and TRBJ reference segments using MiTCR v1.1. The analysis was restricted to V-J combinations with a frequency above 0.0001, which together covered over 99% of the repertoires. A TCS score was defined as the ratio of F50 (clonal expansion) to E x V (chaos), with BLOSUM62-based TCRdist applied between CDR3 peptides within each V-J. Welch's t-statistics and random forest reduced 450 to 600 V-J features to about 13, which were used in a naive Bayes classifier (R e1071). TCRdb cleaned the public reads at Q25 with fastp, built clones with MiXCR and kept in-frame beta chains. Every CDR3 protein is listed once, alongside the most common genes and DNA of its rows. TCRdb assigned the V and J calls; the authors' analysis was not used. This sample comprises under 200,000 distinct CDR3 sequences, roughly 9.4% of them detected only once. In total, the top ten clones hold approximately 20% of the sample.

This clonotype occurred many times. The target of this receptor is not known. Within one base of it there is no much larger clone, and no base qualities were kept. Hyperthyroidism patients were aged 18 to 65 years and newly diagnosed, with disease duration of less than 2 months. Any patient with an uncontrolled infection, another autoimmune disease, pregnancy or lactation was excluded. Diagnoses relied on clinical symptoms, serum thyroxine and TRAb, thyroid ultrasound and orbital computed tomography. Blood from progressor patients was collected at the time of first diagnosis with hyperthyroidism, before any ophthalmopathy symptoms had appeared. PBMCs were separated from 8 to 10 ml of fresh peripheral blood using Ficoll-Paque density gradient centrifugation. Patients classed as progressors first received a Graves' hyperthyroidism diagnosis and then went on to develop ophthalmopathy during follow-up. Total RNA was extracted using Trizol reagent, and RNA quality was assessed on an Agilent 2100 Bioanalyzer.

Sequenced input: blood. The TCR was taken from a woman younger than 30 with Graves' hyperthyroidism that later progressed to Graves' ophthalmopathy. The chain is made from TRBV20-1 and TRBJ2-7; 7 bases in between match TRBD1. The sequence in DNA is TGCAGTGCTGACAGGGATTCCACCTACGAGCAGTACTTC. Translated, this gives CSADRDSTYEQYF.